This T cell receptor (beta chain) was recovered during a study of shared clonotypes between healthy human individuals. The CDR3 consists of 16 residues. The V end was cut by 3 bases, the J end by 4 bases, with 15 bases between. Germline V CDR1 and CDR2: LNHDA, SQIVND (reference sequence). Produced via immunoSEQ multiplex PCR; TCRdb's table is partial and in-frame only. The sample shows over 1.4 million clones, roughly 96% of them seen only once. V and J are TRBV19 and TRBJ2-2; D unresolved. This sequence was found in a young man in good health. Sequencing was done on a sample of naive CD4+ T cells sorted from blood. The subset: CD45RA+ positively selected. CDR3 DNA sequence: TGTGCCAGTAGTATCGGTACGGCTTGGGGCACCGGGGAGCTGTTTTTT. Amino acid sequence: CASSIGTAWGTGELFF.